Sequencing of this TCR beta chain was carried out in a study of T-cell memory formation after mild COVID-19. Unmatched junction bases numbered 13, after V lost 7 bases and J lost 2 bases. The CDR3 is 16 amino acids. TCRdb analysed the 5' RACE reads with MiXCR anew, one entry per CDR3 protein. The table shows about 610,000 distinct CDR3 sequences, with around 16% occurring only once. Study-level points and caveats: Whereas later expanders leaned CD4+, clones contracting day 15 to 85 showed a balanced CD4/CD8 makeup. Contracting CD4+ clones were located mainly in CM and EM, and CD8+ clones in EMRA.

As concerns this clonotype: The antigen remains undetermined.

This clonotype originated in an adult woman who had mild COVID-19 (a few samples of this study predate the infection). Cell type and time point are not known. The sample taken for sequencing was PBMCs or a T cell subset sorted from them (not recorded which). The V gene is TRBV12-3 or TRBV12-4, the J gene TRBJ1-1, with 7 bases matching TRBD1. The CDR3 loop is CASKPPGQIYNTEAFF. CDR3 DNA sequence: TGTGCCAGCAAACCGCCGGGACAGATTTATAACACTGAAGCTTTCTTT.